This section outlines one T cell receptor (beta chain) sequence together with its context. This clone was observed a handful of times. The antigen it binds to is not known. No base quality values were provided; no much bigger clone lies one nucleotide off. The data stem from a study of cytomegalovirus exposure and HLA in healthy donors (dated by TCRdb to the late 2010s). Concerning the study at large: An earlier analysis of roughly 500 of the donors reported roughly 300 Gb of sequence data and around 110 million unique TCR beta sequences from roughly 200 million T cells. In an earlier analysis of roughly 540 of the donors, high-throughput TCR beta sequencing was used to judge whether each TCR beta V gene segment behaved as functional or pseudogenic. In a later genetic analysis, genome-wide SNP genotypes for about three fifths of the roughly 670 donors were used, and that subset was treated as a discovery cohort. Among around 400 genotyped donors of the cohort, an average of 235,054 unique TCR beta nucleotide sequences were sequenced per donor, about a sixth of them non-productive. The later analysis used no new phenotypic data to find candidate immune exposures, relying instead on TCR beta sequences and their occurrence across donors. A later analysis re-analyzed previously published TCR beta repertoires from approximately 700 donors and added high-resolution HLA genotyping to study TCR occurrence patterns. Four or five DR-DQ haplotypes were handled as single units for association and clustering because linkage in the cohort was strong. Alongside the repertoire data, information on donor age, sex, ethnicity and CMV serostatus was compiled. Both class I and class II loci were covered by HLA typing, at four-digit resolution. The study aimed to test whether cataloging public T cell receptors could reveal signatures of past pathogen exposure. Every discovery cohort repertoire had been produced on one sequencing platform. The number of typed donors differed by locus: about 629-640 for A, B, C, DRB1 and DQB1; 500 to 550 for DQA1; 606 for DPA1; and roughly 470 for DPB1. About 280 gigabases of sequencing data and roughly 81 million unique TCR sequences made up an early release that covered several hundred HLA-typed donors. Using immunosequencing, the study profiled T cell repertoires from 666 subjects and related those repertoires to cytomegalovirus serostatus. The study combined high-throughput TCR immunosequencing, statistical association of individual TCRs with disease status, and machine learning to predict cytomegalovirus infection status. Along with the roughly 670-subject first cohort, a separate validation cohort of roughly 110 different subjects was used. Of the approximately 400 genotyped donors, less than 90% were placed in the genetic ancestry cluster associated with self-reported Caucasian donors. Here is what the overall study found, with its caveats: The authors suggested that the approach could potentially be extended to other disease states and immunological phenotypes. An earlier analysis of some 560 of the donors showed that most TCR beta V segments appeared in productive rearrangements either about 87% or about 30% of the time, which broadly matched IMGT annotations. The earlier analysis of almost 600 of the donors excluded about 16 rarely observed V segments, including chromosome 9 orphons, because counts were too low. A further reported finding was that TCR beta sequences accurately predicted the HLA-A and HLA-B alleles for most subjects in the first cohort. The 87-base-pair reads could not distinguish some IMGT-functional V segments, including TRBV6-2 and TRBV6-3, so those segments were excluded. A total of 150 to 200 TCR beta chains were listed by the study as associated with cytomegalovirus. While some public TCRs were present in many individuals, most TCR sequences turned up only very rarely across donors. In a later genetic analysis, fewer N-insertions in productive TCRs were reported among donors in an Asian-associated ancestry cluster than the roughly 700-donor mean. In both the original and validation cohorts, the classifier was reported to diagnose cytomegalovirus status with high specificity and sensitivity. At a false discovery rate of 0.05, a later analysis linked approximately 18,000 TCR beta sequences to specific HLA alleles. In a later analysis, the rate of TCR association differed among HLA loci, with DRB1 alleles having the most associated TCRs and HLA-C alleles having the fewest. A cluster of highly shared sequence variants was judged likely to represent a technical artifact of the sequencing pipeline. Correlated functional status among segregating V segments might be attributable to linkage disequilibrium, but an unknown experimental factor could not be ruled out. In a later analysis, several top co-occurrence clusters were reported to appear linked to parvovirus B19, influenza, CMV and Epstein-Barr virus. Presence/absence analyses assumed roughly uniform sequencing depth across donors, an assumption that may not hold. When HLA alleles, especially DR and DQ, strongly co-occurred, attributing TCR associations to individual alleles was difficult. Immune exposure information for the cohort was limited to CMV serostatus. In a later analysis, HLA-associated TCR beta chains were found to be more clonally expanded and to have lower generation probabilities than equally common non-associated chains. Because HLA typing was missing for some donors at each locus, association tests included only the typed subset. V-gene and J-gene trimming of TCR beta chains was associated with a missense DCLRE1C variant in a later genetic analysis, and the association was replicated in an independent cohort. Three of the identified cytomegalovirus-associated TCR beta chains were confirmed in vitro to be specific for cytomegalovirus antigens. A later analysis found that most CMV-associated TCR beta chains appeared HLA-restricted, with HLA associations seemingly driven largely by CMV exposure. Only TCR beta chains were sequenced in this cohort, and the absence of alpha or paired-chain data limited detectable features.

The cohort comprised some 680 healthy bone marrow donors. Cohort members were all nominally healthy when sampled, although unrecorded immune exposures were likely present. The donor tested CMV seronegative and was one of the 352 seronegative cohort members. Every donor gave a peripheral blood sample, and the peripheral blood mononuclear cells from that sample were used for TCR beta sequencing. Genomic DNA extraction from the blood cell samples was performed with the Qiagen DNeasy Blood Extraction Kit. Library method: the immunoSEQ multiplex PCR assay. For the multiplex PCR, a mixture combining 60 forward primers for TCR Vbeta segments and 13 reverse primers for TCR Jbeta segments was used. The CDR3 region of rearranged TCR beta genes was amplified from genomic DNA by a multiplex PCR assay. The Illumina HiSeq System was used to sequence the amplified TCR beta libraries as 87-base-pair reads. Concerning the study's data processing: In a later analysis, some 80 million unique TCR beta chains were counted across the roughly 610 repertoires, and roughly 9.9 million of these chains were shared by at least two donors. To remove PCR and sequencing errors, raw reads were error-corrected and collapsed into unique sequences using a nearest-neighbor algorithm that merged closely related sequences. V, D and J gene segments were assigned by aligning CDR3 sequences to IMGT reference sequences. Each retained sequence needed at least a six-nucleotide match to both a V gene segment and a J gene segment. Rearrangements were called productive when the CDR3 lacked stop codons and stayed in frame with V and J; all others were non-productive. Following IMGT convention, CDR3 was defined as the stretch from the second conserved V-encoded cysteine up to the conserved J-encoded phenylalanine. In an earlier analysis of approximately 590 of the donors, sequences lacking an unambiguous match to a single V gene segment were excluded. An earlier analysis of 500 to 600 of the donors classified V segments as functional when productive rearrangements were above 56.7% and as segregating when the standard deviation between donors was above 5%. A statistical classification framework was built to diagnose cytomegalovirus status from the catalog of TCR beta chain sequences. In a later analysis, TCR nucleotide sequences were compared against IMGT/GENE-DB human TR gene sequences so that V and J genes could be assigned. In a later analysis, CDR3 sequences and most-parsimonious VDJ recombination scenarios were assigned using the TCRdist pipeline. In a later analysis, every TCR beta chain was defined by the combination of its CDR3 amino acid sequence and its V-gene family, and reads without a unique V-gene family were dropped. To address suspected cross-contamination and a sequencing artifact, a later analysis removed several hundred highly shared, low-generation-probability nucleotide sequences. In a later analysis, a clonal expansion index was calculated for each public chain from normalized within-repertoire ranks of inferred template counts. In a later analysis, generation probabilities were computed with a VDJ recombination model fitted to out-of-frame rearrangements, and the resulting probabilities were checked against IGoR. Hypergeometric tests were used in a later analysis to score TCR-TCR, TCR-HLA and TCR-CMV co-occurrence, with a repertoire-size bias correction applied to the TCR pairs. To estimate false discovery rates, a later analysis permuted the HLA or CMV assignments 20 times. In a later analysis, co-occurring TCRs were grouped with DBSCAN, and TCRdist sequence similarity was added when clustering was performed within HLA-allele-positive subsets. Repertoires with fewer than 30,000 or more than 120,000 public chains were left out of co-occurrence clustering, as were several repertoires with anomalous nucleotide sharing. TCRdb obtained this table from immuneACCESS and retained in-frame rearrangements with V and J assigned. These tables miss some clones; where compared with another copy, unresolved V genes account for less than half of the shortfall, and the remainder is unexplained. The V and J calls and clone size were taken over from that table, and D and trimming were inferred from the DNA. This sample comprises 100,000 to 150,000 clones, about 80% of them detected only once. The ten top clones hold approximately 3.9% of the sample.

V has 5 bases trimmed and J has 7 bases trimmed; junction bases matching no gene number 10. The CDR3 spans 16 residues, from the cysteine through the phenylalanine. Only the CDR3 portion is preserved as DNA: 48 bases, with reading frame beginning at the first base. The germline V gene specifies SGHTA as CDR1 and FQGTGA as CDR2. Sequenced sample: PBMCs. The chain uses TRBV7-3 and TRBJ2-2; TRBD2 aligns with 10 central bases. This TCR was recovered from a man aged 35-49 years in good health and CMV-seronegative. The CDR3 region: CASSPGPRLAGGELFF. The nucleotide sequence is TGTGCCAGCAGCCCCGGCCCGAGACTAGCGGGCGGGGAGCTGTTTTTT.